Below are 26 T cell receptor beta chains sequenced from a single sample in a study of T cells in women clearing cervical HPV infection. The data were produced by immunoSEQ multiplex PCR, yet TCRdb's version contains in-frame clones alone and is incomplete. The sample data list tens of thousands of clones. The sample comprised blood buffy coat. The receptors here all came from a woman between 18 and 75 years old with a cervical HPV16 infection that either progressed to CIN3+ or cleared (not recorded which).

To note about this clone: The read halts 3 residues ahead of the CDR3 end, with the missing end drawn from the germline J gene. The J gene is TRBJ1-2, the V gene TRBV7-9; 10 bases agree with TRBD1. The CDR3 is 15 residues long. Trimming removed 5 bases from V and 1 base from J; junction bases left unmatched: 4. The germline CDR1 and CDR2 sequences are SEHNR and FQNEAQ (reference sequence). The CDR3 sequence: CASSIGQGVNYGYTF. The DNA read from the CDR3 is TGTGCCAGCAGCATCGGACAGGGGGTTAACTATGGC.

As for this clone: From the germline J gene comes the end of the CDR3, since the read stops 3 residues before it. The chain is built from TRBV19 and TRBJ2-1, with TRBD2 matching 13 bases. The CDR3 runs to 16 residues. Per the germline V gene, CDR1 is LNHDA and CDR2 is SQIVND (reference sequence). The trim removed 4 bases at V and 5 bases at J, leaving 5 bases unmatched. CDR3 bases read: TGTGCCAGTAGTACCCCCGGGACTAGCGGGAACAATGAG. Amino acid sequence: CASSTPGTSGNNE. The CDR3, in full, reads CASSTPGTSGNNEQFF. The variable domain in full, with the rest retrieved from reference TRBV19 and TRBJ2-1, is DGGITQSPKYLFRKEGQNVTLSCEQNLNHDAMYWYRQDPGQGLRLIYYSQIVNDFQKGDIAEGYSVSREKKESFPLTVTSAQKNPTAFYLCASSTPGTSGNNEQFFGPGTRLTVL.

In the case of this clone: The read gets to within 3 residues of the CDR3 end, and the germline J gene fills in the rest. The rearrangement joins TRBV13 to TRBJ2-5; TRBD2 matches at 7 bases. CDR1 is PRHDT, CDR2 FYEKMQ, per germline (reference sequence). The CDR3 is 20 amino acids. The V segment lost 5 bases and the J segment 4 bases; nucleotides outside the gene matches: 25. CDR3 in amino acids: CASSPPLGGRIGNPRETQYF. The sequenced part of the CDR3 DNA is TGTGCCAGCAGCCCCCCACTGGGGGGGAGGATAGGCAATCCTCGAGAGACC.

Remarks on this clone: The observed sequence ends 3 residues before the CDR3 terminus, with the missing tail filled in from the germline J gene. The J gene is TRBJ2-7, the V gene TRBV20-1; 8 positions match TRBD1. This CDR3 has 13 amino acids. V gave up 3 bases and J gave up 3 bases; unmatched junction bases: 4. In germline, CDR1 is DFQATT, CDR2 SNEGSKA (reference sequence). The part of the CDR3 DNA that was read is TGCAGTGCTAGGACAGGGGTAGGCTACGAG. Protein sequence: CSARTGVGYE. The full CDR3 is CSARTGVGYEQYF.

Remarks on this clone: The read halts 3 residues ahead of the CDR3 end, with the missing end drawn from the germline J gene. V is TRBV7-9 and J is TRBJ1-4; D gene unclear. The germline CDR1 and CDR2 sequences are SEHNR and FQNEAQ (reference sequence). The CDR3 has 15 amino acids. CDR3 bases read: TGTGCCAGCAGCTCATGGGTGGGCCCCCATTCACCA. This encodes CASSSWVGPHSP. The complete CDR3 reads CASSSWVGPHSPLFF.

With respect to this clone: The CDR3 extends 3 residues past the end of the read, so its final part is completed from the germline J gene. V gene TRBV11-1 combines with J gene TRBJ2-7; D is perhaps TRBD1 (5 bases). V was cut by 5 bases and J by 0 bases, with 11 bases left in between. CDR3 length: 14 amino acids. Germline CDR1 and CDR2: SGHAT and FQDESV (reference sequence). CDR3 loop: CASSPPTASYEQYF. The sequenced part of the CDR3 DNA is TGTGCCAGCAGCCCCCCGACAGCCTCCTACGAG.

A remark on this clone: Read coverage stops 3 residues before the CDR3 terminus; the germline J gene supplies the remainder. Other DNA sequences from this sample encode an identical CDR3 as well. This chain joins TRBV18 and TRBJ2-1; no definite D call. This CDR3 comprises 11 residues. The V end lost 3 bases, the J end lost 6 bases, and 3 bases lay between the germline ends. CDR1 and CDR2 from the germline V gene are KGHSH and LQKENI. The CDR3 region is CASSPSNEQFF. CDR3 bases read: TGTGCCAGCTCACCTAGCAATGAG.

A remark on this clone: Coverage ceases 3 residues before the CDR3 finishes, and the germline J gene fills in the end. The chain is built from TRBV30 and TRBJ1-6; 8 bases are shared with TRBD1. V lost 1 base, J lost 7 bases, and 0 bases stayed unmatched. The CDR3 consists of 13 residues. CDR1 is GTSNPN, CDR2 SVGIG, per germline (reference sequence). The CDR3 loop reads CAWSGTGNSPLHF. Partial CDR3 DNA: TGTGCCTGGAGTGGGACAGGGAATTCACCC.

With respect to this clone: The sequenced fragment ends 3 residues before the CDR3 boundary, so the rest is inferred from the germline J gene. The rearrangement links TRBV6-1 to TRBJ1-5, with D perhaps TRBD1 (5 bases). The CDR3 runs 15 residues. V lost 3 bases and J 2 bases, leaving 11 bases between the germline ends. The germline gives CDR1 MNHNS, CDR2 SASEGT. CDR3 loop: CASSDRKGGNQPQHF. The CDR3 bases that were read are TGTGCCAGCAGTGACAGGAAAGGGGGCAATCAGCCC.

The CDR3 spells CAWGPGTGLVRRDSPLHF. The sequenced CDR3 bases are TGTGCCTGGGGTCCCGGGACAGGGCTAGTCCGGAGGGATTCACCC. The chain couples TRBV30 to TRBJ1-6; 9 bases line up with TRBD1. The read halts 3 residues ahead of the CDR3 end, with the missing end drawn from the germline J gene. CDR3 length equals 18 residues. V shed 5 bases and J 8 bases; nucleotides not matched to a gene: 19. Germline-derived CDR1 and CDR2 are GTSNPN and SVGIG (reference sequence). Complete variable domain (other parts from reference TRBV30 and TRBJ1-6): SQTIHQWPATLVQPVGSPLSLECTVEGTSNPNLYWYRQAAGRGLQLLFYSVGIGQISSEVPQNLSASRPQDRQFILSSKKLLLSDSGFYLCAWGPGTGLVRRDSPLHFGNGTRLTVT.

Comment on this clone: The read ends 3 residues early relative to the CDR3; the germline J gene fills the gap. The gene calls are TRBV19 and TRBJ2-5; tentative D call: TRBD2 (5 bases). The CDR3 runs 14 residues. V shed 5 bases and J shed 5 bases, with 15 bases lying between them. In germline, CDR1 is LNHDA, CDR2 SQIVND (reference sequence). The CDR3 reads CASSYGGPGETQYF. CDR3 DNA (partial): TGTGCCAGTAGTTACGGCGGACCGGGGGAGACC.

A note on this clone: The read comes to an end 3 residues before the CDR3 does, leaving the germline J gene to fill in the end. The chain recombines TRBV30 with TRBJ2-5; D call uncertain. The CDR3 totals 13 residues. Germline CDR1 is GTSNPN and CDR2 is SVGIG (reference sequence). Trimming took off 1 base at V and 4 bases at J, with 10 bases between the two ends. Incomplete CDR3 DNA: TGTGCCTGGAGTGGCCTGGCTGGAGAGACC. Residues: CAWSGLAGET. The entire CDR3 is CAWSGLAGETQYF.

About this clone: The CDR3 end falls 3 residues outside the read, so it is completed with the germline J gene. The chain uses TRBV10-3 and TRBJ1-6; tentative D call: TRBD1 (5 bases). V shed 6 bases and J shed 7 bases, with 10 bases lying between them. The V gene's germline CDR1 is ENHRY and CDR2 SYGVKD. The CDR3 length is 13 residues. The chain's CDR3 is CAIRGLRNSPLHF. The CDR3 bases that were read are TGTGCCATCAGGGGACTGCGAAATTCACCC.

Comment on this clone: The observed sequence ends 3 residues before the CDR3 terminus, with the missing tail filled in from the germline J gene. The V gene is TRBV5-1, the J gene TRBJ2-1, with 14 bases matching TRBD2. The CDR3 contains 15 residues. The germline V gene encodes CDR1 SGHRS and CDR2 YFSETQ. V lost 4 bases to trimming and J lost 7 bases; unmatched junction nucleotides: 4. The CDR3: CASSGLAGGWNEQFF. The CDR3 DNA, read in part, is TGCGCCAGCAGCGGACTAGCGGGGGGTTGGAATGAG.

With respect to this clone: The CDR3 goes on 3 residues after the read ends, and that part is filled in from the germline J gene. This rearrangement joins TRBV5-1 to TRBJ1-2; 7 bases align to TRBD1. The CDR3 contains 14 residues. Germline V gene sequence: CDR1 SGHRS, CDR2 YFSETQ. Trimming took 1 base from V and 2 from J; bases not matched to a gene: 2. The sequenced CDR3 bases are TGCGCCAGCAGCTTGAGAGGGGGCAACTATGGC. This translates into CASSLRGGNYG. The entire CDR3 sequence reads CASSLRGGNYGYTF.

Comment on this clone: The CDR3 end falls 3 residues outside the read, so it is completed with the germline J gene. The chain joins TRBV7-9 to TRBJ2-3; 7 bases are a match to TRBD1. With 7 bases clipped from V and 0 bases from J, the junction kept 7 bases outside the gene matches. There are 15 residues in the CDR3. Germline V gene sequence: CDR1 SEHNR, CDR2 FQNEAQ (reference sequence). The CDR3 DNA, read in part, is TGTGCCAGCACCCGGACAGGAACTAGCACAGATACG. Amino acid sequence: CASTRTGTSTDT. The full CDR3 protein reads CASTRTGTSTDTQYF.

Note on this clone: A read error may account for a junction end that differs from germline. The read ends 3 residues early relative to the CDR3; the germline J gene fills the gap. The same CDR3 can be traced to other DNA sequences in this sample. This sequence joins TRBV19 and TRBJ1-3, with D perhaps TRBD1 (6 bases). The CDR3 is 14 residues long. Germline-derived CDR1 and CDR2 are LNHDA and SQIVND (reference sequence). The CDR3 sequence is CASSGDRLRNTIYF. CDR3 bases read: TGTGCCAGTAGTGGTGACAGGTTAAGAAACACA.

Details on this clone: With the read ending 3 residues before the CDR3 end, the germline J gene is used to fill in that end. J is TRBJ1-2 and V is TRBV27; 7 bases map to TRBD1. Germline assignment: CDR1 MNHEY and CDR2 SMNVEV (reference sequence). This CDR3 has 15 amino acids. V gave up 6 bases and J gave up 5 bases; unmatched junction bases: 12. The sequenced part of the CDR3 DNA is TGTGCCAGCAGCCCTTACCCGACAGGGAGGTATGGC. It yields the protein CASSPYPTGRYG. The entire CDR3 protein reads CASSPYPTGRYGYTF.

Points on this clone: The sequenced fragment ends 3 residues before the CDR3 boundary, so the rest is inferred from the germline J gene. This rearrangement joins TRBV7-8 to TRBJ2-7; the D is unclear. Germline loops: CDR1 SGHVS, CDR2 FQNEAQ. The CDR3 is made up of 10 amino acids. Trimming cost V 5 bases and J 5 bases, with 4 bases left between them. CDR3 DNA (partial): TGTGCCAGCAGCATAAACGAG. This translates into CASSINE. The CDR3 as a whole reads CASSINEQYF.

About this clone: The read ends 3 residues early relative to the CDR3; the germline J gene fills the gap. The V and J genes are TRBV14 and TRBJ1-4; TRBD1 is a possible D gene (6 bases). The V gene lost 5 bases and the J gene lost 8 bases, with 18 bases spanning the gap. Germline V gene data show CDR1 as SGHDN and CDR2 as FVKESK. The CDR3 covers 15 residues. The CDR3 loop is CASSKVGGAGEKLFF. CDR3 bases read: TGTGCCAGCAGCAAGGTGGGGGGGGCCGGAGAAAAA. Full variable domain (missing parts from reference TRBV14 and TRBJ1-4): EAGVTQFPSHSVIEKGQTVTLRCDPISGHDNLYWYRRVMGKEIKFLLHFVKESKQDESGMPNNRFLAERTGGTYSTLKVQPAELEDSGVYFCASSKVGGAGEKLFFGSGTQLSVL.

In regard to this clone: The read terminates 3 residues ahead of where the CDR3 ends, so the germline J gene completes it. The rearrangement links TRBV7-2 to TRBJ2-1; possible D gene TRBD2, 6 bases. V lost 5 bases and J 6 bases, leaving 11 bases between the germline ends. The CDR3 runs 13 residues. Per germline, CDR1 SGHTA and CDR2 FQGNSA. The CDR3 DNA, read in part, is TGTGCCAGCAGCACGGGACTGTTCAATGAG. Protein product: CASSTGLFNE. The complete CDR3 sequence is CASSTGLFNEQFF.

On this clone: The CDR3 end falls 3 residues outside the read, so it is completed with the germline J gene. This sequence joins TRBV7-2 and TRBJ2-1, with 9 bases fitting TRBD2. Germline CDR1 and CDR2: SGHTA and FQGNSA. The CDR3 has 15 residues. Trimming removed 1 base from V and 2 bases from J; junction bases left unmatched: 0. CDR3 sequence reads: CASSLGLAAYNEQFF. CDR3 DNA, as far as it was read: TGTGCCAGCAGCTTAGGACTAGCGGCCTACAATGAG.

In the case of this clone: The read halts 3 residues ahead of the CDR3 end, with the missing end drawn from the germline J gene. This rearrangement joins TRBV7-9 to TRBJ1-4; D remains unclear. There are 12 residues in the CDR3. Germline values: CDR1 SEHNR, CDR2 FQNEAQ (reference sequence). CDR3 bases read: TGTGCCAGCAGCATAGAGGATGGGCTA. This translates into CASSIEDGL. From start to end, the CDR3 is CASSIEDGLLFF.

The CDR3 region is CASSEAGAANYGYTF. The covered CDR3 bases are TGTGCCAGCAGTGAAGCGGGGGCCGCTAACTATGGC. The J gene is TRBJ1-2, the V gene TRBV6-1; weak D call: TRBD1 (6 bases). Read data end 3 residues before the CDR3 end; the end is taken from the germline J gene. The CDR3 sequence is 15 residues long. Germline V gene data show CDR1 as MNHNS and CDR2 as SASEGT. V lost 0 bases, J lost 0 bases, and 8 bases lay in between.

On this clone itself: The read finishes 3 residues shy of the CDR3 end, and the germline J gene is used to complete it. The chain links TRBV6-1 to TRBJ1-2; D is uncertain. CDR1 and CDR2 (germline): MNHNS, SASEGT. CDR3 length: 10 residues. The CDR3 bases that were read are TGTGCCAGCAGTGCAGGAGGC. Its translation is CASSAGG. The whole CDR3 reads CASSAGGYTF.

Worth noting for this clone: The read falls 3 residues short of the CDR3 end, and the missing part is taken from the germline J gene. J is TRBJ2-3 and V is TRBV20-1; TRBD2 is a possible D gene (6 bases). Trimming stripped 0 bases from V and 3 bases from J, with 13 bases between. Germline V gene sequence: CDR1 DFQATT, CDR2 SNEGSKA (reference sequence). The CDR3 spans 15 residues. The CDR3 is CSARDPPDYTDTQYF. The CDR3 bases that were read are TGCAGTGCTAGAGACCCCCCGGACTATACAGATACG.